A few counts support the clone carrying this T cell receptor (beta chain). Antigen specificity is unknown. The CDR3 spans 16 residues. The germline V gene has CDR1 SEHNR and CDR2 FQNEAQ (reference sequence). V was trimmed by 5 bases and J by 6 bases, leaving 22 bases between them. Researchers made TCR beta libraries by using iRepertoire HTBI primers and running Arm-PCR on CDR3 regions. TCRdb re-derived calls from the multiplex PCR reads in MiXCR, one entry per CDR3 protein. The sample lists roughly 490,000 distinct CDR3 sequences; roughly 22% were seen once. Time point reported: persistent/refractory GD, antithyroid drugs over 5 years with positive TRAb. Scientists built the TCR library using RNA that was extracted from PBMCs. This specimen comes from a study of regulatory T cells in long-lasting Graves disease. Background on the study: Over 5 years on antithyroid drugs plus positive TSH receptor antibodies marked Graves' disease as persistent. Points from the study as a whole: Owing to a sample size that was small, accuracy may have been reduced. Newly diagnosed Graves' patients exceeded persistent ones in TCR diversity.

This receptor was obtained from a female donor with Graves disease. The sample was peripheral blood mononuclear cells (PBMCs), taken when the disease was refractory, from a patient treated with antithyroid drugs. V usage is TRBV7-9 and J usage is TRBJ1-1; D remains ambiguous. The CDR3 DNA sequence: TGTGCCAGCAGCCCATATACGGTTGTCGGGAAGGCTGAAGCTTTCTTT. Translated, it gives CASSPYTVVGKAEAFF. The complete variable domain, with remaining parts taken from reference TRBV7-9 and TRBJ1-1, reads DTGVSQNPRHKITKRGQNVTFRCDPISEHNRLYWYRQTLGQGPEFLTYFQNEAQLEKSRLLSDRFSAERPKGSFSTLEIQRTEQGDSAMYLCASSPYTVVGKAEAFFGQGTRLTVV.